This paragraph reports one TCR beta chain. This sample is drawn from a study of T cell responses to AZD1222 COVID-19 vaccine. Some clones are missing from TCRdb's copy, which holds only in-frame ones; the method was immunoSEQ multiplex PCR. The sample has about 120,000 clones; about 90% are singletons. Trimming removed 2 bases from V and 4 bases from J, with 17 bases in between. This CDR3 spans 16 amino acids. CDR1 is LGHDT, CDR2 YNNKEL, per germline (reference sequence). This specimen consisted of peripheral blood, obtained on day 0 of AZD1222 vaccination. The chain links TRBV3-1 (or the pseudogene TRBV3-2) to TRBJ1-1; possibly TRBD1 for D (6 bases). This sequence originates from an adult in good health. The DNA of the CDR3 is TGTGCCAGCAGCCAACTCCCTGGGGGCTTGACCACTGAAGCTTTCTTT. As protein: CASSQLPGGLTTEAFF.